The 27 T cell receptor beta chains below all came from one sample that was sequenced in a study of T cell changes during pregnancy in multiple sclerosis (dated by TCRdb to between 2018 and 2021). Libraries were made using the immunoSEQ multiplex PCR assay. Not all clones reach the TCRdb copy of this immuneACCESS table, which keeps in-frame sequences only. Checked studies attribute under half of the gap to unresolved V genes and leave the rest unexplained. The sample data list some 64,000 clones, and 90% of these were observed just once. The ten largest clones add up to 2.5% to 3.5% of the sample. Material: peripheral blood, obtained in the first trimester of pregnancy. These receptors were collected from a female donor in good health, enrolled as a control in a pregnancy study.

The V call is TRBV30, the J call TRBJ2-7; D possibly corresponds to TRBD2 (6 bases). Germline V lookup: CDR1 GTSNPN, CDR2 SVGIG (reference sequence). The CDR3 runs to 13 residues. The V and J ends lost 3 bases and 5 bases respectively, with 14 bases between them. CDR3 sequence (DNA): TGTGCCTGGAGGATGGGGGGACGGGACGAGCAGTACTTC. Translated, it gives CAWRMGGRDEQYF.

This clone was seen just once. The V gene is TRBV11-2, the J gene TRBJ1-2, with D possibly being TRBD1 (5 bases). Germline-derived CDR1 and CDR2 are SGHAT and FQNNGV. The V end lost 1 base, the J end lost 0 bases, and 12 bases lay between the germline ends. The CDR3 totals 16 residues. The CDR3 loop is CASSLGGRVSNYGYTF. The CDR3, as DNA: TGTGCCAGCAGCTTAGGGGGCAGAGTCTCTAACTATGGCTACACCTTC. Complete variable domain (other parts from reference TRBV11-2 and TRBJ1-2): EAGVAQSPRYKIIEKRQSVAFWCNPISGHATLYWYQQILGQGPKLLIQFQNNGVVDDSQLPKDRFSAERLKGVDSTLKIQPAKLEDSAVYLCASSLGGRVSNYGYTFGSGTRLTVV.

This chain joins TRBV6-6 and TRBJ2-7; the D gene is possibly TRBD1 (5 bases). The germline CDR1 and CDR2 sequences are MNHNY and SVGAGI (reference sequence). V gave up 4 bases and J gave up 0 bases, with 13 bases separating them. This CDR3 contains 15 residues. The DNA of the CDR3 is TGTGCCAGCAGTTCGACAGCCTTTAGCTCCTACGAGCAGTACTTC. Translated: CASSSTAFSSYEQYF.

The V and J genes are TRBV4-3 and TRBJ2-2, with TRBD1 identical over 9 bases. This CDR3 comprises 15 residues. V dropped 2 bases and J dropped 7; count of bases not matched to a gene: 5. Germline-derived CDR1 and CDR2 are LGHNA and YSLEER. The CDR3 DNA follows: TGCGCCAGCAGCCAACACAGGGGGCAGGTCGGGGAGCTGTTTTTT. Residues: CASSQHRGQVGELFF.

The rearrangement links TRBV7-9 to TRBJ2-7, with TRBD1 identical over 11 bases. CDR1 and CDR2 (germline): SEHNR, FQNEAQ (reference sequence). With V trimmed by 8 bases and J by 3 bases, 6 bases remained unmatched. The CDR3 is made up of 14 amino acids. The chain's CDR3 is CASRDGTGGYEQYF. The CDR3 DNA sequence: TGTGCCAGCCGGGACGGGACAGGGGGCTACGAGCAGTACTTC.

The DNA of the CDR3 is TGTGCCAGCAGCTTGAGCCTCCGCTATGGCTACACCTTC. As protein: CASSLSLRYGYTF. The chain recombines TRBV7-9 with TRBJ1-2; D gene uncertain. There are 13 residues in the CDR3. Germline lookup yields CDR1 SEHNR and CDR2 FQNEAQ (reference sequence). The V end lost 3 bases, the J end lost 4 bases, and 9 bases lay between the germline ends.

In DNA form, the CDR3 reads TGTGCCAGCAGCTTCGCGAGTGACTATGGCTACACCTTC. Translation gives CASSFASDYGYTF. The chain links TRBV7-9 to TRBJ1-2; D is unresolved. Germline V gene lookup returns CDR1 SEHNR and CDR2 FQNEAQ (reference sequence). V dropped 3 bases and J dropped 3 bases, with 8 bases sitting between them. The CDR3 has 13 residues.

The chain recombines TRBV7-2 with TRBJ1-5; D is ambiguous. CDR1 and CDR2 from the germline V gene are SGHTA and FQGNSA. V lost 1 base and J 5 bases, leaving 9 bases between the germline ends. CDR3 length equals 14 residues. The CDR3 bases are TGTGCCAGCAGCTTAGTGGCCGAAGATCAGCCCCAGCATTTT. Amino acid sequence: CASSLVAEDQPQHF.

With respect to this clone: Mismatch with germline at one junction end may stem from a read error. The rearrangement joins TRBV29-1 to TRBJ1-2; 10 bases map to TRBD1. From germline, CDR1 is SQVTM and CDR2 ANQGSEA. The CDR3 has 14 amino acids. For the CDR3, the DNA is TGCAGCGTCGAAGACAGGGGGCGAAACTATGGCTACACCTTC. Translated: CSVEDRGRNYGYTF. The whole variable domain, remainder taken from reference TRBV29-1 and TRBJ1-2, is SAVISQKPSRDICQRGTSLTIQCQVDSQVTMMFWYRQQPGQSLTLIATANQGSEATYESGFVIDKFPISRPNLTFSTLTVSNMSPEDSSIYLCSVEDRGRNYGYTFGSGTRLTVV.

The chain couples TRBV19 to TRBJ1-5; D may be TRBD1 (5 bases). Germline V gives CDR1 LNHDA, CDR2 SQIVND (reference sequence). CDR3 length: 14 amino acids. V dropped 5 bases and J dropped 7 bases, with 15 bases sitting between them. CDR3 protein: CASSLGAGEQPQHF. CDR3 sequence (DNA): TGTGCCAGTAGTTTAGGGGCGGGGGAGCAGCCCCAGCATTTT.

V gene TRBV6-5 combines with J gene TRBJ1-5; D is undetermined. Germline CDR1 MNHEY, CDR2 SVGAGI. The CDR3 is made up of 13 amino acids. The V end lost 5 bases, the J end lost 4 bases, and 9 bases lay between the germline ends. CDR3 in amino acids: CASSKTGNQPQHF. CDR3 coding DNA: TGTGCCAGCAGTAAAACGGGGAATCAGCCCCAGCATTTT.

V usage is TRBV29-1 and J usage is TRBJ1-1; 12 nucleotides align to TRBD1. Per germline, CDR1 SQVTM and CDR2 ANQGSEA. The CDR3 has 15 residues. V lost 3 bases and J lost 3; bases outside the gene matches: 5. The CDR3 coding sequence is TGCAGCGTTGAGGGGACAGGGGGCTCGTACACTGAAGCTTTCTTT. It specifies CSVEGTGGSYTEAFF. Variable domain in full (rest from reference TRBV29-1 and TRBJ1-1): SAVISQKPSRDICQRGTSLTIQCQVDSQVTMMFWYRQQPGQSLTLIATANQGSEATYESGFVIDKFPISRPNLTFSTLTVSNMSPEDSSIYLCSVEGTGGSYTEAFFGQGTRLTVV.

The CDR3 spells CASRISGQGKTQYF. The CDR3 DNA follows: TGTGCCAGCAGGATATCCGGACAGGGAAAGACCCAGTACTTC. The chain couples TRBV6-5 to TRBJ2-5; 8 nucleotides match TRBD1. The CDR3 runs 14 residues. Germline trimming cut 6 bases from V and 6 bases from J; bases unmatched to any gene: 9. CDR1 MNHEY and CDR2 SVGAGI come from the germline V gene.

The DNA of the CDR3 is TGTGCCAGCAGCCCGGAGGAGAGAGGCTACACCTTC. It encodes CASSPEERGYTF. The rearrangement links TRBV6-6 to TRBJ1-2; no reliable D call. Germline CDR1 reads MNHNY; CDR2 reads SVGAGI (reference sequence). Trimming took 6 bases from V and 8 from J, leaving 13 bases between them. This CDR3 region has 12 residues.

The V gene is TRBV5-4, the J gene TRBJ2-5; weak D call: TRBD1 (5 bases). The CDR3 runs to 15 residues. V was trimmed by 2 bases and J by 4 bases, leaving 15 bases between them. Germline V gene sequence: CDR1 SGHNT, CDR2 YYREEE (reference sequence). CDR3 in amino acids: CASSFLQGRGETQYF. CDR3 bases: TGTGCCAGCAGCTTTTTGCAGGGAAGAGGAGAGACCCAGTACTTC.

This rearrangement joins TRBV6-6 to TRBJ1-1; maybe TRBD1 (6 bases). V was shortened by 4 bases and J by 0 bases, with 12 bases between the two germline ends. The CDR3 runs to 15 residues. Looked up from germline, CDR1 is MNHNY and CDR2 is SVGAGI (reference sequence). This chain's CDR3 is CASSWGGAVNTEAFF. Here the CDR3 DNA reads TGTGCCAGCAGTTGGGGGGGGGCCGTGAACACTGAAGCTTTCTTT.

The chain recombines TRBV6-5 with TRBJ1-2, with D tentatively TRBD1 (5 bases). The CDR3 consists of 15 residues. V was cut by 0 bases and J by 2 bases, with 10 bases left in between. In germline, CDR1 is MNHEY, CDR2 SVGAGI. The CDR3 coding sequence is TGTGCCAGCAGTTACTCCGGGGGTAACAACTATGGCTACACCTTC. This gives the protein CASSYSGGNNYGYTF.

The chain carries TRBV7-9 and TRBJ2-4; TRBD1 aligns across 7 bases. CDR3 length: 16 amino acids. V lost 5 bases and J lost 1; bases outside the gene matches: 8. Germline V gives CDR1 SEHNR, CDR2 FQNEAQ (reference sequence). CDR3: CASSLRDSGAKNIQYF. The CDR3 nucleotides read TGTGCCAGCAGCCTCCGGGACAGTGGGGCCAAAAACATTCAGTACTTC.

The rearrangement uses TRBV5-4 and TRBJ1-1; no clear D. Trimming removed 1 base from V and 3 bases from J, with 4 bases in between. CDR3 size: 12 residues. CDR1 is SGHNT and CDR2 is YYREEE in the germline V gene (reference sequence). The CDR3, as DNA: TGTGCCAGCAGCTTGTCGGACACTGAAGCTTTCTTT. This codes for CASSLSDTEAFF.

The V and J genes are TRBV14 and TRBJ2-7; 11 bases map to TRBD2. The CDR3 loop spans 14 amino acids. Germline CDR1 reads SGHDN; CDR2 reads FVKESK. The J segment lost 1 base and the V segment lost 6 bases, leaving 2 bases of the junction unmatched. The CDR3 sequence: CASRLAGGSYEQYF. As DNA, the CDR3 is TGTGCCAGCAGGTTAGCGGGAGGGTCCTACGAGCAGTACTTC.

This CDR3 is CASSLARPGLWRGEDEQYF. For the CDR3, the DNA is TGTGCCAGCAGCTTAGCGAGGCCTGGATTGTGGCGGGGGGAAGACGAGCAGTACTTC. This sequence joins TRBV7-9 and TRBJ2-7; TRBD2 aligns across 8 bases. CDR3 size: 19 residues. Per the germline V gene, CDR1 is SEHNR and CDR2 is FQNEAQ (reference sequence). J gave up 5 bases and V 0 bases, and 18 bases lay outside the gene matches.

The rearrangement joins TRBV5-4 to TRBJ2-5; the match to TRBD1 covers 8 bases. The CDR3 runs to 18 residues. The junction had 12 bases not matched to a gene; V was cut back by 1 base and J by 1 base. Germline assignment: CDR1 SGHNT and CDR2 YYREEE (reference sequence). CDR3 bases: TGTGCCAGCAGCTTGTTTTCTAAGGGGACAGGATTCCAAGAGACCCAGTACTTC. Translating gives CASSLFSKGTGFQETQYF.

The J gene is TRBJ2-7, the V gene TRBV4-2, with 9 bases lining up with TRBD2. The CDR3 is 18 amino acids. CDR1 and CDR2 (germline): LGHNA, YNFKEQ. Losses at the gene ends were 1 base for V and 2 bases for J; bases not matched to a gene: 12. The CDR3 protein is CASSQVLAGAHRAYEQYF. The CDR3 coding sequence is TGTGCCAGCAGCCAAGTTTTAGCGGGAGCGCACCGAGCCTACGAGCAGTACTTC.

V gene TRBV9 combines with J gene TRBJ2-3; possibly TRBD2 for D (5 bases). Per germline, CDR1 SGDLS and CDR2 YYNGEE. With 4 bases removed from V and 2 bases from J, the gap between germline ends came to 8 bases. The CDR3 totals 13 residues. This CDR3 is CASSIDYTDTQYF. The CDR3 DNA reads TGTGCCAGCAGCATAGACTACACAGATACGCAGTATTTT.

The gene calls are TRBV28 and TRBJ1-1; 9 nucleotides line up with TRBD1. Germline CDR1 and CDR2: MDHEN and SYDVKM. Trimming took 4 bases from V and 5 from J; bases not matched to a gene: 11. The CDR3 has 16 amino acids. The CDR3, as DNA: TGTGCCAGCAGTTCCCCCGGAGGACAGGGGAGGACTGAAGCTTTCTTT. Translation: CASSSPGGQGRTEAFF.

The chain uses TRBV19 and TRBJ1-2; tentatively, D is TRBD1 (5 bases). V lost 1 base to trimming and J lost 0 bases, with 15 bases between them. The CDR3 extends over 17 amino acids. From germline, CDR1 is LNHDA and CDR2 SQIVND (reference sequence). DNA for the CDR3: TGTGCCAGTAGTATAGTAGGGGCCGCAGAAACTAACTATGGCTACACCTTC. It encodes CASSIVGAAETNYGYTF.

Details on this clone: Its ends do not fully match the called genes, so a read error is possible. This chain connects TRBV18 to TRBJ1-3, with 8 bases lining up with TRBD1. Germline V CDR1 and CDR2: KGHSH, LQKENI. The CDR3 is 17 amino acids. The CDR3 sequence is CASSPPGQVISGNTIYF. In DNA form, the CDR3 reads TGTGCCAGCTCTCCACCGGGACAGGTCATCTCTGGAAACACCATATATTTT.